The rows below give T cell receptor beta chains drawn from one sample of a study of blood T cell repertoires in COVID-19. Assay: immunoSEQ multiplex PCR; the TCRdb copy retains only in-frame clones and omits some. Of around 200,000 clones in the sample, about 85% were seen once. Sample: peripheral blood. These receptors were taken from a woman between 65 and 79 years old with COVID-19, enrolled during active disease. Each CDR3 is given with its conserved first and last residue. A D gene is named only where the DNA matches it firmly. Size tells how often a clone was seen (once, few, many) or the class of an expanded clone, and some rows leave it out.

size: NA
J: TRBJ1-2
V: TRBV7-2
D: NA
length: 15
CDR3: CASSLRGISPYGYTF
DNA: TGTGCCAGCAGCTTACGAGGTATCTCCCCCTATGGCTACACCTTC

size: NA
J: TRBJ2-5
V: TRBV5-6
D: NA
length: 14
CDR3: CASSLVWGEETQYF
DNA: TGTGCCAGCAGCTTGGTCTGGGGCGAGGAGACCCAGTACTTC

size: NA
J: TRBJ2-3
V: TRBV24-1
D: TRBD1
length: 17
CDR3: CATSVPGQGVGTDTQYF
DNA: TGTGCCACCAGTGTACCGGGACAGGGGGTGGGCACAGATACGCAGTATTTT

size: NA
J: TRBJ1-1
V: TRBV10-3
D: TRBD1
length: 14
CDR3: CAIRQGELATEAFF
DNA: TGTGCCATACGACAGGGGGAATTGGCCACTGAAGCTTTCTTT

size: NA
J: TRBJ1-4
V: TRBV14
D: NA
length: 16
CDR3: CASSQGVTGRNEKLFF
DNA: TGTGCCAGCAGCCAAGGGGTCACAGGCCGTAATGAAAAACTGTTTTTT

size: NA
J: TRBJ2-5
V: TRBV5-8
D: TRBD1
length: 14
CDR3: CASSPTGVPETQYF
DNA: TGTGCCAGCAGCCCGACAGGGGTTCCAGAGACCCAGTACTTC

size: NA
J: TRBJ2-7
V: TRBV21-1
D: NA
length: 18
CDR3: CASSKGFGKLAGGHEQYF
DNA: TGTGCCAGCAGCAAAGGCTTTGGGAAACTAGCGGGAGGGCACGAGCAGTACTTC

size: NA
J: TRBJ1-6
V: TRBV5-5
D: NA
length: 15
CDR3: CASSSQLLFNSPLHF
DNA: TGTGCCAGCAGCTCGCAGTTGCTGTTTAATTCACCCCTCCACTTT

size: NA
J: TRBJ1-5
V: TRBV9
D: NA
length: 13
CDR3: CASSVDENQPQHF
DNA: TGTGCCAGCAGCGTAGATGAGAATCAGCCCCAGCATTTT

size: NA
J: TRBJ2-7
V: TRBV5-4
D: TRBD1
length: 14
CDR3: CATREGAQDYEQYF
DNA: TGTGCCACCCGAGAGGGGGCGCAGGACTACGAGCAGTACTTC

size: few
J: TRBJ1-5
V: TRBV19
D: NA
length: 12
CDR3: CASSISNQPQHF
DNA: TGTGCCAGTAGTATCTCCAATCAGCCCCAGCATTTT

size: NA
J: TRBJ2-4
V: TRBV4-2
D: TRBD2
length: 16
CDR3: CASSQGETSTESFQYF
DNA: TGTGCCAGCAGCCAAGGAGAGACTAGCACAGAGAGCTTTCAGTACTTC

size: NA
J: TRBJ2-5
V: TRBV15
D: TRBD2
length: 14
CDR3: CATSHFGGEETQYF
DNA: TGTGCCACCAGCCATTTTGGGGGGGAAGAGACCCAGTACTTC

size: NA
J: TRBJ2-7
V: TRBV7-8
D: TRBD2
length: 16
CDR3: CASSLGASGTTYEQYF
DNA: TGTGCCAGCAGCTTAGGAGCTAGCGGCACCACCTACGAGCAGTACTTC

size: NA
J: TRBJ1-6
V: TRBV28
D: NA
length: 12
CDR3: CASGPNALALHF
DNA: TGTGCCAGCGGCCCGAACGCCCTGGCCCTCCACTTT

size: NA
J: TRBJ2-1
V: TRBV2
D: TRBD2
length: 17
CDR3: CASSGPGSGSMGNEQFF
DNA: TGTGCCAGCAGTGGACCCGGGAGCGGGAGTATGGGCAATGAGCAGTTCTTC

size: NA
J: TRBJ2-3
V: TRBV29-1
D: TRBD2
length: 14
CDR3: CSGYSGGAPDTQYF
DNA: TGCAGCGGGTATAGCGGGGGGGCTCCAGATACGCAGTATTTT

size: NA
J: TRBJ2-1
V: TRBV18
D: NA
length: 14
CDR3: CASSGDSAYNEQFF
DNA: TGTGCCAGCTCAGGCGACAGTGCCTACAATGAGCAGTTCTTC

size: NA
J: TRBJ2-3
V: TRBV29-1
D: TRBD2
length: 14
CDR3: CSVGYSGSADTQYF
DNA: TGCAGCGTTGGGTATAGCGGGAGTGCAGATACGCAGTATTTT

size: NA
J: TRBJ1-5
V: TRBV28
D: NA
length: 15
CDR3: CASRYHRNSNQPQHF
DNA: TGTGCCAGCAGATACCACAGGAATAGCAATCAGCCCCAGCATTTT

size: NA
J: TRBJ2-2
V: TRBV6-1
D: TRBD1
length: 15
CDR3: CASSEQGQPTGELFF
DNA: TGTGCCAGCAGTGAACAGGGACAGCCGACCGGGGAGCTGTTTTTT

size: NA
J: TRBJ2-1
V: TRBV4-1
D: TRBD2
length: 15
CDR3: CASSQRLAGNNEQFF
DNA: TGCGCCAGCAGCCAACGACTAGCGGGGAACAATGAGCAGTTCTTC

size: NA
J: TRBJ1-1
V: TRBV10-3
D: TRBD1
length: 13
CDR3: CAVRGQGAIEAFF
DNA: TGTGCCGTTAGGGGCCAGGGGGCGATTGAAGCTTTCTTT

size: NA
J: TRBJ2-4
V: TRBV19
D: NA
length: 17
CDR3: CASSPHTGPLAKNIQYF
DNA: TGTGCCAGTAGTCCCCATACAGGGCCACTAGCCAAAAACATTCAGTACTTC

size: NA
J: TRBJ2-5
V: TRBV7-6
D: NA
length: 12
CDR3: CASSLEVETQYF
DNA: TGTGCCAGCAGCCTGGAGGTAGAGACCCAGTACTTC

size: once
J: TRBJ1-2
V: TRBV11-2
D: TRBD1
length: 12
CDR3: CASSWDRYGYTF
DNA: TGTGCCAGCAGCTGGGACAGATATGGCTACACCTTC

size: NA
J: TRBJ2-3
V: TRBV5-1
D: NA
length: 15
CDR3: CASSLGDSVRNTQYF
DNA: TGCGCCAGCAGCTTGGGGGACTCGGTCCGGAATACGCAGTATTTT

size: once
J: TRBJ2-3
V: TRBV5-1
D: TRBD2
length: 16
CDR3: CASSLVAGGFGDTQYF
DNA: TGCGCCAGCAGCTTGGTAGCGGGAGGGTTTGGAGATACGCAGTATTTT

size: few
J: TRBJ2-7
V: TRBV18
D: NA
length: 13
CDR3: CASSPRTDYEQYF
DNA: TGTGCCAGCTCACCCCGGACAGATTACGAGCAGTACTTC

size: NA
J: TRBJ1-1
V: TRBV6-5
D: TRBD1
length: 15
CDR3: CASQVGTARNTEAFF
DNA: TGTGCCAGCCAAGTCGGGACAGCGAGAAACACTGAAGCTTTCTTT

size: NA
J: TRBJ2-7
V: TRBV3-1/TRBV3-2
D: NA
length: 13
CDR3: CASSQGGQLEQYF
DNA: TGTGCCAGCAGCCAGGGGGGACAGCTCGAGCAGTACTTC

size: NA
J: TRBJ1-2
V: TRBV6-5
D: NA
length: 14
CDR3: CTSRQLSRPYGYTF
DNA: TGTACCAGCAGGCAACTGTCCAGGCCCTATGGCTACACCTTC